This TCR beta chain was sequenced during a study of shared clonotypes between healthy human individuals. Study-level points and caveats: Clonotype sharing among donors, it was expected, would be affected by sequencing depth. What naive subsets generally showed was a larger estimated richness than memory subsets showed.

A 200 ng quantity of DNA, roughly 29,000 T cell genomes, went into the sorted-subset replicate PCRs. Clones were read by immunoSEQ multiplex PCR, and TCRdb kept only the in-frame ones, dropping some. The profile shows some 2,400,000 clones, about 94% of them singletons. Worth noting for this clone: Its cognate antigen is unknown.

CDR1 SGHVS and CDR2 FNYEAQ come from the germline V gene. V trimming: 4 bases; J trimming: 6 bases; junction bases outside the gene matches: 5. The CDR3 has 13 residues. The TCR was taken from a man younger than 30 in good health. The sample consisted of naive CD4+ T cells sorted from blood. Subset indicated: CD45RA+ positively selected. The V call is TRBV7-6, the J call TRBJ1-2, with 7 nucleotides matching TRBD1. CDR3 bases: TGTGCCAGCAGCTCGACAGGGATGGATGGCTACACCTTC. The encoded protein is CASSSTGMDGYTF.